The clone carrying this T cell receptor (beta chain) came up once. Its antigen is currently unknown. Within the sample, other DNA sequences also encode this same CDR3. The CDR3 spans 13 residues. Germline values: CDR1 SGHAT, CDR2 FQNNGV. Trimming left V 2 bases short and J 2 bases short, with 4 bases between. This specimen comes from a study of shared clonotypes between healthy human individuals. Clones were sequenced by immunoSEQ multiplex PCR, and TCRdb holds only the in-frame ones, with some missing. The sample holds 650,000 to 800,000 clones; 72% are singletons and the top ten take approximately 1.8%. Regarding the study as a whole: Rarefaction curves obtained for sorted subsets showed sequencing incomplete despite large depth.

The chain is built from TRBV11-2 and TRBJ1-5; D not resolved. Specimen: memory CD4+ T cells sorted from blood. This sample's subset: CD45RA-negative fraction. This sequence originates from a young woman in good health. Here the CDR3 reads CASSLQGNQPQHF. CDR3 bases: TGTGCCAGCAGCTTACAGGGCAATCAGCCCCAGCATTTT.